Sequencing of this TCR beta chain was carried out in a study of cytomegalovirus exposure and HLA in healthy donors. With 60 Vbeta and 13 Jbeta primers, the PCR was carried out. Generated by immunoSEQ multiplex PCR, the TCRdb table keeps only in-frame clones and is missing some. The table records roughly 71,000 clones, 65% to 70% of them present only once. Trimming took off 0 bases at V and 3 bases at J, with 6 bases between the two ends. The CDR3 loop spans 14 amino acids. In germline, CDR1 is SNHLY, CDR2 FYNNEI. The sequenced sample was PBMCs. The sequence was obtained from a man between 40 and 49 years old in good health and CMV-seropositive. The chain has TRBV2 and TRBJ1-5; D gene ambiguous. CDR3 residues: CASSEATDNQPQHF. In DNA, the CDR3 is TGTGCCAGCAGTGAAGCTACAGACAATCAGCCCCAGCATTTT.